This is a list of T cell receptor beta chains from one sample in a study of CD8 T cells in ankylosing spondylitis. TCRdb ran MiXCR on the 5' RACE reads and lists one entry per CDR3 protein. Of 670,000 or so distinct CDR3 sequences listed, around a fifth are singletons. The sequenced sample was blood, either unsorted or a sorted T cell fraction (not recorded which). Every receptor here comes from a male donor with ankylosing spondylitis. The CDR3 runs from the conserved cysteine through the conserved F or W. A D gene is named only where the DNA matches it firmly. Only some rows state a clone size, as once, few, many or a class for expanded clones.

TRBJ1-5 TRBD1 TRBV11-1 few CASSRPGTGGVRGNQPQHF TGTGCCAGCAGCCGCCCCGGGACAGGGGGCGTCCGGGGCAATCAGCCCCAGCATTTT
TRBJ2-1 TRBD2 TRBV4-1 NA CASSQLTTSGGEQFF TGCGCCAGCAGCCAATTGACCACTAGCGGGGGCGAGCAGTTCTTC
TRBJ1-1 NA TRBV5-1 NA CASSLAPLVGTEAFF TGCGCCAGCAGCTTGGCCCCCCTGGTCGGCACTGAAGCTTTCTTT
TRBJ1-6 NA TRBV10-3 few CAISAGTGNYNSPLHF TGTGCCATCAGTGCGGGAACAGGGAACTATAATTCACCCCTCCACTTT
TRBJ2-3 NA TRBV5-4 NA CASSRGGGGADTQYF TGTGCCAGCAGCAGAGGGGGAGGGGGAGCAGATACGCAGTATTTT
TRBJ2-5 TRBD2 TRBV18 NA CASSPTSGPEETQYF TGTGCCAGCTCACCGACTAGCGGGCCTGAGGAGACCCAGTACTTC
TRBJ2-1 NA TRBV29-1 NA CSVEVRARTNNEQFF TGCAGCGTTGAAGTAAGGGCCCGAACAAACAATGAGCAGTTCTTC
TRBJ2-1 NA TRBV12-3/TRBV12-4 NA CASSLSMGPNEQFF TGTGCCAGCAGTTTATCGATGGGCCCCAATGAGCAGTTCTTC
TRBJ2-3 TRBD2 TRBV2 NA CASSWTSGSTDTQYF TGTGCCAGCTCCTGGACTAGCGGGAGTACAGATACGCAGTATTTT
TRBJ1-1 NA TRBV15 many CATSREENTEAFF TGTGCCACCAGCAGAGAAGAGAACACTGAAGCTTTCTTT
TRBJ1-2 TRBD1 TRBV29-1 NA CSVVLTGGGYTF TGCAGCGTCGTTCTGACAGGGGGTGGCTACACCTTC
TRBJ2-5 NA TRBV12-3/TRBV12-4 NA CASSVLGAQYF TGTGCCAGCAGTGTGCTGGGGGCCCAGTACTTC
TRBJ1-4 NA TRBV3-1 NA CASSHGRFATNEKLFF TGTGCCAGCAGCCACGGACGGTTTGCAACTAATGAAAAACTGTTTTTT
TRBJ2-3 TRBD2 TRBV15 few CATRWDYVGTDTQYF TGTGCCACCCGGTGGGACTACGTGGGCACAGATACGCAGTATTTT
TRBJ2-3 NA TRBV6-1 few CASSLPPDGQSFTTDTQYF TGTGCCAGCAGCCTCCCCCCGGATGGACAGTCTTTTACCACAGATACGCAGTATTTT
TRBJ1-5 NA TRBV6-1 NA CASSPLGAGSNQPQHF TGTGCCAGCAGTCCCCTCGGGGCAGGGAGCAATCAGCCCCAGCATTTT
TRBJ1-2 TRBD1 TRBV18 few CASSPEVGQGAYGYTF TGTGCCAGCTCCCCCGAAGTGGGGCAGGGGGCTTATGGCTACACCTTC
TRBJ1-1 NA TRBV12-3/TRBV12-4 NA CASSDAGGYTEAFF TGTGCCAGCAGCGACGCTGGGGGCTACACTGAAGCTTTCTTT
TRBJ2-2 NA TRBV29-1 few CSVAPSSSGELFF TGCAGCGTTGCCCCGTCTAGTTCCGGGGAGCTGTTTTTT
TRBJ2-2 TRBD1 TRBV12-3/TRBV12-4 NA CASSGWDREAGELFF TGTGCCAGCAGTGGTTGGGACAGGGAGGCCGGGGAGCTGTTTTTT
TRBJ2-7 NA TRBV28 NA CASSFLVSTYEQYF TGTGCCAGCAGTTTTCTAGTATCCACCTACGAGCAGTACTTC
TRBJ2-1 TRBD1 TRBV15 NA CATSLTGIYNEQFF TGTGCCACCAGCCTGACAGGGATCTACAATGAGCAGTTCTTC
TRBJ2-1 NA TRBV12-3/TRBV12-4 NA CASSFALYRDTEQFF TGTGCCAGCAGTTTCGCTTTGTACAGGGATACCGAGCAGTTCTTC
TRBJ2-5 NA TRBV11-2 NA CASSKGLQETQYF TGTGCCAGCAGTAAGGGTCTTCAAGAGACCCAGTACTTC
TRBJ1-1 NA TRBV5-1 NA CASSLPAAEAFF TGCGCCAGCAGCTTACCCGCAGCAGAAGCTTTCTTT
TRBJ2-1 TRBD2 TRBV20-1 NA CSARLAGGPYNEQFF TGCAGTGCTAGACTGGCGGGGGGGCCGTACAATGAGCAGTTCTTC
TRBJ2-3 NA TRBV18 NA CASSPGVASTDTQYF TGTGCCAGCTCACCGGGGGTGGCTAGCACAGATACGCAGTATTTT
TRBJ1-1 NA TRBV7-6 NA CASSYWGGGNTEAFF TGTGCCAGCAGCTACTGGGGAGGAGGGAACACTGAAGCTTTCTTT
TRBJ2-1 TRBD1 TRBV29-1 few CSVEGGQKTYNEQFF TGCAGCGTTGAAGGGGGACAGAAAACCTACAATGAGCAGTTCTTC
TRBJ2-1 TRBD2 TRBV11-1 few CASSQPLAGEANEQFF TGTGCCAGCAGCCAGCCCCTGGCGGGAGAAGCCAATGAGCAGTTCTTC
TRBJ2-3 NA TRBV28 few CASSSGVLRADTQYF TGTGCCAGCAGCTCAGGGGTCTTGCGGGCAGATACGCAGTATTTT
TRBJ2-3 NA TRBV5-1 NA CASSTSTASTDTQYF TGCGCCAGCAGCACCTCGACTGCCAGTACAGATACGCAGTATTTT
TRBJ2-2 TRBD2 TRBV20-1 NA CSARDLAGGQNTGELFF TGCAGTGCTAGAGATCTCGCGGGAGGGCAGAACACCGGGGAGCTGTTTTTT
TRBJ1-1 NA TRBV7-2 NA CASSLVGLGNTEAFF TGTGCCAGCAGCTTAGTGGGTTTGGGGAACACTGAAGCTTTCTTT
TRBJ2-3 NA TRBV9 NA CASSTREFTDTQYF TGTGCCAGCAGCACACGGGAGTTTACAGATACGCAGTATTTT
TRBJ2-1 NA TRBV10-3 many CAISESSLGNNEQFF TGTGCCATCAGTGAGTCGTCCTTGGGGAACAATGAGCAGTTCTTC
TRBJ1-2 NA TRBV4-1 few CASSPRFIVDGYTF TGCGCCAGCAGCCCCAGGTTTATCGTCGATGGCTACACCTTC
TRBJ1-4 TRBD1 TRBV5-1 NA CASSLGWTGFNEKLFF TGCGCCAGCAGCTTAGGCTGGACAGGCTTTAATGAAAAACTGTTTTTT
TRBJ1-3 TRBD1 TRBV12-3/TRBV12-4 NA CASTPLRDRGDTIYF TGTGCCAGCACCCCCCTGAGGGACAGGGGGGACACCATATATTTT
TRBJ2-5 NA TRBV28 few CASSLVYLGETQYF TGTGCCAGCAGCCTCGTGTATCTGGGAGAGACCCAGTACTTC
TRBJ2-7 NA TRBV29-1 many CSVVREGEQYF TGCAGCGTTGTTAGAGAAGGCGAGCAGTACTTC
TRBJ2-2 TRBD1 TRBV5-1 few CASSVGQVPGELFF TGCGCCAGCAGCGTGGGACAGGTCCCCGGGGAGCTGTTTTTT
TRBJ2-1 TRBD2 TRBV20-1 few CSAETQTSENYNEQFF TGCAGTGCTGAAACCCAGACTAGCGAGAACTACAATGAGCAGTTCTTC
TRBJ2-1 TRBD2 TRBV27 NA CASSTVAGGSYEQFF TGTGCCAGCAGTACCGTAGCGGGGGGTTCGTATGAGCAGTTCTTC